This record concerns one T cell receptor beta chain sequence. The data belong to a study of T cells after yellow fever vaccination. The TCR cDNA carried a universal primer site and UMIs from 5'RACE template switching. Via MiXCR, TCRdb re-called the 5' RACE reads, giving one row per CDR3 protein. This table holds hundreds of thousands of distinct CDR3 sequences, 9% to 15% found once. V lost 11 bases to trimming and J lost 8 bases; unmatched junction nucleotides: 11. The CDR3 has 14 amino acids. Germline V CDR1 and CDR2: LNHNV, YYDKDF (reference sequence). The receptor was isolated from a man aged 30-40 years who received the YFV17D yellow fever vaccine. Sample: PBMCs, taken on the day of the yellow fever booster vaccination. The chain is built from TRBV15 and TRBJ1-6; TRBD1 agrees at 8 bases. The CDR3 region has the DNA TGTGCCTCTCAGACAGGGGAGGAGGATTCACCCCTCCACTTT. Residues: CASQTGEEDSPLHF.